This entry features one T cell receptor beta chain sequence. Its target is unknown. These data are taken from a study of cytomegalovirus exposure and HLA in healthy donors. CDR3 length equals 16 residues. Germline CDR1 and CDR2: SGHKS and YYEKEE (reference sequence). V was trimmed by 1 base and J by 2 bases, leaving 14 bases between them. General study findings and limits: Accurate prediction of most subjects' HLA-A and HLA-B alleles from TCR beta sequences was reported. Later analysis placed DRB1 highest and HLA-C lowest in TCR association rates, which differed by HLA locus. One later analysis reportedly identified an Asian-associated ancestry cluster that showed fewer N-insertions than the roughly 640-donor mean. Reportedly, cytomegalovirus status was diagnosed with high sensitivity and specificity.

Primers for the PCR totalled 60 Vbeta and 13 Jbeta. Some clones are missing from TCRdb's copy, which holds only in-frame ones; the method was immunoSEQ multiplex PCR. The sample records about 140,000 clones, roughly four fifths being singletons. The rearrangement links TRBV5-5 to TRBJ2-3; D perhaps matches TRBD2 (5 bases). The source is a woman aged 60-70 years in good health and CMV-seropositive. Sequencing input: PBMCs. The CDR3 here is CASSLSGSRNTDTQYF. CDR3 nucleotides: TGTGCCAGCAGCTTGAGCGGAAGCCGAAACACAGATACGCAGTATTTT.